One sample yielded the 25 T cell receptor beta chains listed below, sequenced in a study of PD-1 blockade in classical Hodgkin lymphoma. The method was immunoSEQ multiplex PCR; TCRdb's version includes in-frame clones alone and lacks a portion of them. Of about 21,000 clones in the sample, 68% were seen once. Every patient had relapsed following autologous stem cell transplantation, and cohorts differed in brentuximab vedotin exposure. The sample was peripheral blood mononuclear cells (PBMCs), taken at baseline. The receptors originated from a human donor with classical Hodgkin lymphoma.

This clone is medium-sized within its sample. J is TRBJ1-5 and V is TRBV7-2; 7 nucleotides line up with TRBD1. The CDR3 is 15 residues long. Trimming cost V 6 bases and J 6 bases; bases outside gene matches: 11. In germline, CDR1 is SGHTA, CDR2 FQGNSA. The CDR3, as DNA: TGTGCCAGCAGGACCCAGGGGGTGGCCACTCAGCCCCAGCATTTT. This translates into CASRTQGVATQPQHF. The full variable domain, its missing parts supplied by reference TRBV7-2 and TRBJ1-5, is GAGVSQSPSNKVTEKGKDVELRCDPISGHTALYWYRQSLGQGLEFLIYFQGNSAPDKSGLPSDRFSAERTGGSVSTLTIQRTQQEDSAVYLCASRTQGVATQPQHFGDGTRLSIL.

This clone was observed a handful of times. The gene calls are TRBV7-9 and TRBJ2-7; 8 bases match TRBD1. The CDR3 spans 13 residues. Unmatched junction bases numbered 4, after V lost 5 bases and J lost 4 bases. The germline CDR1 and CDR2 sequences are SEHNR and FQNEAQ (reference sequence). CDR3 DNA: TGTGCCAGCAGCATCGGACAGGGTTACGAGCAGTACTTC. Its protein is CASSIGQGYEQYF.

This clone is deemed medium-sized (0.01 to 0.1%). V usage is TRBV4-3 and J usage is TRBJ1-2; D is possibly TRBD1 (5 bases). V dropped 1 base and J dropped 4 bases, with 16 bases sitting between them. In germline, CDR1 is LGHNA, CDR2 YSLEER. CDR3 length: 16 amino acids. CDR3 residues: CASSQVLAGEPYGYTF. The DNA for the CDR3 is TGCGCCAGCAGCCAAGTCCTTGCGGGGGAACCCTATGGCTACACCTTC.

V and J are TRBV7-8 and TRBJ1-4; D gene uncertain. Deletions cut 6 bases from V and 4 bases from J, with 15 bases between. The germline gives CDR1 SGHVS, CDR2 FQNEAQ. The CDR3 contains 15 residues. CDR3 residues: CASSSLGLLNEKLFF. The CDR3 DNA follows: TGTGCCAGCAGTTCACTAGGACTCCTTAATGAAAAACTGTTTTTT. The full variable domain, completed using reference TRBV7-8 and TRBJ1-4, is GAGVSQSPRYKVAKRGQDVALRCDPISGHVSLFWYQQALGQGPEFLTYFQNEAQLDKSGLPSDRFFAERPEGSVSTLKIQRTQQEDSAVYLCASSSLGLLNEKLFFGSGTQLSVL.

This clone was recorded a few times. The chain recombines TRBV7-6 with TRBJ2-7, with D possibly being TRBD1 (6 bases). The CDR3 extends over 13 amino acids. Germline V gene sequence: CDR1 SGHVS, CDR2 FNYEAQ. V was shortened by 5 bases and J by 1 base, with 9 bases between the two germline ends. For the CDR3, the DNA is TGTGCCAGCAGCCAAGACAGGTCCTACGAGCAGTACTTC. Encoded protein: CASSQDRSYEQYF.

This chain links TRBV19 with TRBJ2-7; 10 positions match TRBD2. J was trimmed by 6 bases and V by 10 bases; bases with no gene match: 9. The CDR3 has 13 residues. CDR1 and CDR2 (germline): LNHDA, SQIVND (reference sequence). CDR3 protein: CATKREGPREQYF. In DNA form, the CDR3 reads TGTGCCACGAAGCGGGAGGGCCCTCGCGAGCAGTACTTC. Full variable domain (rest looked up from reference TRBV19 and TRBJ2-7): DGGITQSPKYLFRKEGQNVTLSCEQNLNHDAMYWYRQDPGQGLRLIYYSQIVNDFQKGDIAEGYSVSREKKESFPLTVTSAQKNPTAFYLCATKREGPREQYFGPGTRLTVT.

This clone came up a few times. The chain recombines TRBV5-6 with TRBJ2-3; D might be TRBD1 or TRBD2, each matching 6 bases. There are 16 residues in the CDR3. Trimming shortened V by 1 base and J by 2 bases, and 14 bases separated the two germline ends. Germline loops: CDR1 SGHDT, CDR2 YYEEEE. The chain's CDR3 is CASSLWGAELTDTQYF. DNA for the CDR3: TGTGCCAGCAGCTTGTGGGGGGCCGAGCTCACAGATACGCAGTATTTT. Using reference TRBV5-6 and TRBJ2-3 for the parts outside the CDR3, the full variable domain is DAGVTQSPTHLIKTRGQQVTLRCSPKSGHDTVSWYQQALGQGPQFIFQYYEEEERQRGNFPDRFSGHQFPNYSSELNVNALLLGDSALYLCASSLWGAELTDTQYFGPGTRLTVL.

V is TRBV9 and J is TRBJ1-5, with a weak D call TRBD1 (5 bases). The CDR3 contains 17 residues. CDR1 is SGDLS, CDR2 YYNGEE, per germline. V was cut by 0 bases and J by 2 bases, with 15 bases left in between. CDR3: CASSVAGGVGGNQPQHF. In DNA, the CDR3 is TGTGCCAGCAGCGTAGCTGGGGGGGTCGGTGGCAATCAGCCCCAGCATTTT.

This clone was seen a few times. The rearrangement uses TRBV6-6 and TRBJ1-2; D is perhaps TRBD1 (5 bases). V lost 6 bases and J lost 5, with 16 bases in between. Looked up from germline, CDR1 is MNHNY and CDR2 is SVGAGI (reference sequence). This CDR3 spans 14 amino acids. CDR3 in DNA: TGTGCCAGCAGCTTAGTCCGGGACGGGTATGGCTACACCTTC. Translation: CASSLVRDGYGYTF.

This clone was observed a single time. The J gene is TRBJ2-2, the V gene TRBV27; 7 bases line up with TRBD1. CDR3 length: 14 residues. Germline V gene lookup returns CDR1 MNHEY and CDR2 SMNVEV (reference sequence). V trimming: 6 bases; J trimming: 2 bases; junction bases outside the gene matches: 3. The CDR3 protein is CASRRDRNTGELFF. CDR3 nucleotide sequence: TGTGCCAGCAGAAGGGACAGAAACACCGGGGAGCTGTTTTTT.

The CDR3 region is CSAVLLAGATDTQYF. As DNA, the CDR3 is TGCAGCGCCGTCCTACTAGCGGGAGCAACAGATACGCAGTATTTT. This chain connects TRBV29-1 to TRBJ2-3; the match to TRBD2 covers 11 bases. Germline CDR1 is SQVTM and CDR2 is ANQGSEA. The CDR3 runs 15 residues. Losses at the gene ends were 7 bases for V and 3 bases for J; bases not matched to a gene: 9.

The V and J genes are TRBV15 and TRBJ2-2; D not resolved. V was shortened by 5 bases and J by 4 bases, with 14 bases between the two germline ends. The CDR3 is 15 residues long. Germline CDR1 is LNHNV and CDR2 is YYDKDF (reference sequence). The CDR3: CATSALGMSTGELFF. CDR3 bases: TGTGCCACCAGCGCACTGGGTATGTCCACCGGGGAGCTGTTTTTT.

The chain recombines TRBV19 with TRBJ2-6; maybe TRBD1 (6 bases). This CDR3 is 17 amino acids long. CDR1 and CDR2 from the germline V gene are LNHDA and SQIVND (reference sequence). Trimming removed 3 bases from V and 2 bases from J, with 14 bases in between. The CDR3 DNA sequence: TGTGCCAGTAGTATTGGGGGCGCCTCCCCTGGGGCCAACGTCCTGACTTTC. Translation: CASSIGGASPGANVLTF.

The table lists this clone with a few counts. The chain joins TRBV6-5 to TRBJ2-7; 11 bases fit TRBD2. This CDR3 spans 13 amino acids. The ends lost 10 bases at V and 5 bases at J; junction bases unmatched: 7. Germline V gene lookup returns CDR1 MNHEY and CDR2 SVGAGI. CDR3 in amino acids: CATTSGRSHEQYF. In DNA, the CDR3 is TGTGCCACTACTAGCGGGAGATCCCACGAGCAGTACTTC.

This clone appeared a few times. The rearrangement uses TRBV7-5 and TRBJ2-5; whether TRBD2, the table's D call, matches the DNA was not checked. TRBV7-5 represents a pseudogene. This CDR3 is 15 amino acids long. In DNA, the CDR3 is TGTGCCAGAAGCTTTGCGGGGGAGCTACAAGAGACCCAGTACTTC. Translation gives CARSFAGELQETQYF.

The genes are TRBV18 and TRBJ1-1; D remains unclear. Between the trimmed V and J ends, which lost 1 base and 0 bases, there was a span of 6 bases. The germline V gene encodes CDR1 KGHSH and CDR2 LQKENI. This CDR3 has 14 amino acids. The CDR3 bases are TGTGCCAGCTCACCACTTCCGGTGAACACTGAAGCTTTCTTT. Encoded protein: CASSPLPVNTEAFF.

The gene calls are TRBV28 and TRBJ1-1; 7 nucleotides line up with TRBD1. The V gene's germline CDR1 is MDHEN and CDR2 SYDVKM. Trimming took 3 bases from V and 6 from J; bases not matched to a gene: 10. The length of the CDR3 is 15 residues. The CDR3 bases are TGTGCCAGCAGTTTTGGAGGGGGCCCCATGGCTGAAGCTTTCTTT. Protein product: CASSFGGGPMAEAFF.

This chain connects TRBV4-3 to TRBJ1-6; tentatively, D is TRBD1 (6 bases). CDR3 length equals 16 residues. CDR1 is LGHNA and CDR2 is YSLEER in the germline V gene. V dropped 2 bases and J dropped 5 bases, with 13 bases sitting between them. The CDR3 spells CASSQHRATNNSPLHF. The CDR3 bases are TGCGCCAGCAGCCAACACAGGGCCACCAATAATTCACCCCTCCACTTT.

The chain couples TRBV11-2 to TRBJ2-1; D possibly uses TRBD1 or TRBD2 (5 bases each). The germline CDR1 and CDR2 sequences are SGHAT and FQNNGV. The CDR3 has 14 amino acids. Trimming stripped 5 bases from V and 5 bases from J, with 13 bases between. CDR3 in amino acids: CASSPGTRNNEQFF. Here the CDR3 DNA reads TGTGCCAGCAGCCCAGGGACCCGGAACAATGAGCAGTTCTTC.

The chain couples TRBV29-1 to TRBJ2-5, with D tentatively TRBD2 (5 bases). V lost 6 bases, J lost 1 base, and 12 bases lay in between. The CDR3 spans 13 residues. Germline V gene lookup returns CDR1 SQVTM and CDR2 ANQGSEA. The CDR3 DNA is TGCAGCGTGGGAGAGGTGATCCAAGAGACCCAGTACTTC. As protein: CSVGEVIQETQYF.

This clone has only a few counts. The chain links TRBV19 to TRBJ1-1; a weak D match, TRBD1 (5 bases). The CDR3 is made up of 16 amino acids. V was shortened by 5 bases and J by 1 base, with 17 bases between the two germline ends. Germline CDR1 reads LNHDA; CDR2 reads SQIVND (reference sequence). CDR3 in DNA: TGTGCCAGTAGTCCCGGGTGGGCAGGGAGGAACACTGAAGCTTTCTTT. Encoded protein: CASSPGWAGRNTEAFF. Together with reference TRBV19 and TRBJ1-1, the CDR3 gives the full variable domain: DGGITQSPKYLFRKEGQNVTLSCEQNLNHDAMYWYRQDPGQGLRLIYYSQIVNDFQKGDIAEGYSVSREKKESFPLTVTSAQKNPTAFYLCASSPGWAGRNTEAFFGQGTRLTVV.

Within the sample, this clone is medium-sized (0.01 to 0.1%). Here the CDR3 DNA reads TGTGCTTGTGGACTAGCGGGAGGGGCGGGGGCCAACGTCCTGACTTTC. Translation gives CACGLAGGAGANVLTF. This sequence joins TRBV28 and TRBJ2-6, with TRBD2 matching 15 bases. Germline V gives CDR1 MDHEN, CDR2 SYDVKM. The CDR3 runs to 16 residues. Full variable domain (outside the CDR3, taken from reference TRBV28 and TRBJ2-6): DVKVTQSSRYLVKRTGEKVFLECVQDMDHENMFWYRQDPGLGLRLIYFSYDVKMKEKGDIPEGYSVSREKKERFSLILESASTNQTSMYLCACGLAGGAGANVLTFGAGSRLTVL.

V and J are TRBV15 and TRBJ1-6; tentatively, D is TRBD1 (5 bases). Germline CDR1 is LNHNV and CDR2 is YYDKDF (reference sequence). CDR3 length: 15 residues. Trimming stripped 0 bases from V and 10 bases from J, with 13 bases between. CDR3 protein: CATSREGTSKSPLHF. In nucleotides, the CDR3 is TGTGCCACCAGCAGAGAAGGGACCTCAAAGTCACCCCTCCACTTT.

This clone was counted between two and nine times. CDR3 region: CASSLRSYNSPLHF. CDR3 nucleotides: TGTGCCAGCAGCTTGAGGAGCTATAATTCACCCCTCCACTTT. The genes are TRBV5-4 and TRBJ1-6, with D unresolved. The CDR3 totals 14 residues. Germline V CDR1 and CDR2: SGHNT, YYREEE (reference sequence). Trimming cost V 1 base and J 3 bases, with 5 bases left between them.

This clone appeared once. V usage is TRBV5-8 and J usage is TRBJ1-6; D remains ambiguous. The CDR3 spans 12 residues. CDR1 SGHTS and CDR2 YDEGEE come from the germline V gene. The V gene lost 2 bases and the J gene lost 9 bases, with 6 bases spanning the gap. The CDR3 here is CASSFAASPLHF. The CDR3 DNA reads TGTGCCAGCAGCTTTGCCGCTTCACCCCTCCACTTT.